Described below is a single T cell receptor (beta chain) sequence and its context. The antigen remains undetermined. This sample is part of a study of shared clonotypes between healthy human individuals. The method was immunoSEQ multiplex PCR; TCRdb's version includes in-frame clones alone and lacks a portion of them. This sample has more than 2,000,000 clones, with just over 90% found just once. V lost 0 bases, J lost 4 bases, and 8 bases stayed unmatched. This CDR3 is 17 amino acids long. Per germline, CDR1 LGHNT and CDR2 FRNRAP. Study-level points and caveats: Estimated richness values were generally larger in naive subsets than in memory subsets.

The sample was naive CD4+ T cells sorted from blood. Subset noted: CD45RA+ positively selected. The rearrangement uses TRBV12-5 and TRBJ2-1; 8 bases map to TRBD2. The sequence came from a man between 18 and 29 years old in good health. The CDR3 DNA is TGTGCTAGTGGTTTGGTACTGCGGGGGGCAAAATACAATGAGCAGTTCTTC. Its protein is CASGLVLRGAKYNEQFF.